This is a list of T cell receptor beta chains from one sample in a study of blood T cell repertoires in COVID-19. Here immunoSEQ multiplex PCR was the method, and the copy in TCRdb shows in-frame clones only, minus some. Among roughly 91,000 clones, 70% to 85% were seen once, and the ten largest hold around 7%. Sequencing was done on a sample of peripheral blood. The receptor source for this set is a man between 65 and 85 years old with acute or convalescent COVID-19. CDR3s include the opening cysteine and the closing phenylalanine or tryptophan. D genes are given only for firm matches. The size of a clone is reported for some rows only, either as once, few or many, or as a class for expanded clones.

TRBD1	.	TRBJ1-3	TRBV5-1	TGCGCCAGCAGCCCTACAGGGGTGGCCTCTGGAAACACCATATATTTT	CASSPTGVASGNTIYF
TRBD2	few	TRBJ2-2	TRBV28	TGTGCCAGCAGAAAGGGACTAGCGCACGGGGAGCTGTTTTTT	CASRKGLAHGELFF
.	.	TRBJ2-6	TRBV30	TGTGCCTCGACGGGCTCTGGGGCCAACGTCCTGACTTTC	CASTGSGANVLTF
.	.	TRBJ1-1	TRBV21-1	TGTGCCAGCAGCAAACCGGGACAGTATGAAGCTTTCTTT	CASSKPGQYEAFF
.	.	TRBJ2-1	TRBV7-9	TGTGCCAGCAGCATGACTCCTACAACTTCGGGATTCGACTACAATGAGCAGTTCTTC	CASSMTPTTSGFDYNEQFF
.	.	TRBJ1-4	TRBV5-6	TGTGCCAGCAGCGTCGATGGAGGTTATAATGAAAAACTGTTTTTT	CASSVDGGYNEKLFF
TRBD1	.	TRBJ1-1	TRBV5-1	TGCGCCAGCAGCCCAGAAGGGGGCATGAACACTGAAGCTTTCTTT	CASSPEGGMNTEAFF
.	once	TRBJ2-1	TRBV12-3/TRBV12-4	TGTGCCAGCAGTCAGGGCAATGAGCAGTTCTTC	CASSQGNEQFF
.	.	TRBJ1-1	TRBV14	TGTGCCAGCAGTTATACAATGAACACTGAAGCTTTCTTT	CASSYTMNTEAFF
.	few	TRBJ1-6	TRBV3-1/TRBV3-2	TGTGCCAGCAGTCCCCTGGCCGAAAATTCACCCCTCCACTTT	CASSPLAENSPLHF
.	.	TRBJ1-6	TRBV5-4	TGTGCCAGCAGCTTGGCCGGCAGGGTAGAATCACCCCTCCACTTT	CASSLAGRVESPLHF
TRBD2	many	TRBJ2-5	TRBV10-2	TGCGCCAGCAGTTGGACTAGCGGGAGCCAAGAGACCCAGTACTTC	CASSWTSGSQETQYF
TRBD1	.	TRBJ1-2	TRBV4-1	TGCGCCAGCAGCCGTTACGGGACAGGGGGGGAGGGCTACACCTTC	CASSRYGTGGEGYTF
.	once	TRBJ1-2	TRBV5-4	TGTGCCAGCAGCGCAAGGTTCCGGGGTGGCTACACCTTC	CASSARFRGGYTF
.	.	TRBJ1-5	TRBV9	TGTGCCAGCAGCGTAGTAGACAGCGATAGCAATCAGCCCCAGCATTTT	CASSVVDSDSNQPQHF
.	once	TRBJ1-2	TRBV19	TGTGCCAGTAGGACAAGGCAGGGTGAATTAGACTATGGCTACACCTTC	CASRTRQGELDYGYTF
.	.	TRBJ2-5	TRBV5-8	TGTGCCAGCAGCTTGACGACGGCATCACTCGGGGAGACCCAGTACTTC	CASSLTTASLGETQYF
.	.	TRBJ2-2	TRBV11-3	TGTGCCAGCAGCCCCGGGGGACAGCGACCACGGGGCACCGGGGAGCTGTTTTTT	CASSPGGQRPRGTGELFF
.	.	TRBJ1-1	TRBV5-1	TGCGCCAGCAGCTTGGGTCAGGGAACGATGAACACTGAAGCTTTCTTT	CASSLGQGTMNTEAFF
.	.	TRBJ1-3	TRBV6-5	TGTGCCAGCACAGGGGCTGACACCATATATTTT	CASTGADTIYF
.	.	TRBJ1-4	TRBV19	TGTGCCAGTAGTACCGGGACTGCCCCTAATGAAAAACTGTTTTTT	CASSTGTAPNEKLFF
.	few	TRBJ2-3	TRBV6-5	TGTGCCAGCAGCAGTAGCGGACACACAGATACGCAGTATTTT	CASSSSGHTDTQYF
.	.	TRBJ1-3	TRBV28	TGTGCCAGCAGATTGACAGTCTCCTCTGGAAACACCATATATTTT	CASRLTVSSGNTIYF
.	.	TRBJ2-1	TRBV27	TGTGCCAGCAGTATCCCGGGGGAGGGGGACAATGAGCAGTTCTTC	CASSIPGEGDNEQFF
TRBD1	.	TRBJ1-1	TRBV29-1	TGCAGCGCCATGACAGGGGGCGGGACTGAAGCTTTCTTT	CSAMTGGGTEAFF
TRBD1	.	TRBJ1-1	TRBV19	TGTGCCAGTAGTTCCGACAGGGTTTCAACTGAAGCTTTCTTT	CASSSDRVSTEAFF
TRBD1	.	TRBJ1-1	TRBV5-1	TGCGCCAGCAGCTTGGGGGGACAGGGGGCTTCGAACACTGAAGCTTTCTTT	CASSLGGQGASNTEAFF
.	few	TRBJ2-5	TRBV5-1	TGCGCCAGCACTCTCGGGGGTGTTTCGGACCAAGAGACCCAGTACTTC	CASTLGGVSDQETQYF
.	few	TRBJ2-5	TRBV7-6	TGTGCCAGCAGCCTGTACCAAGAGACCCAGTACTTC	CASSLYQETQYF
TRBD1	.	TRBJ1-4	TRBV7-9	TGTGCCAGCAGCTTAGCAGGGACAGGCTTTGAAAAACTGTTTTTT	CASSLAGTGFEKLFF
.	.	TRBJ1-2	TRBV7-9	TGTGCCAGCACCTATGGGGGGAACTATGGCTACACCTTC	CASTYGGNYGYTF
TRBD1	.	TRBJ1-2	TRBV28	TGTGCCAGCAAGTCTTGGGCCAGGGGGTCGGAAGGCTACACCTTC	CASKSWARGSEGYTF
.	.	TRBJ1-1	TRBV7-8	TGTGCCAGCAGCTTAGCTGCACAGGCAAACACTGAAGCTTTCTTT	CASSLAAQANTEAFF
.	once	TRBJ1-2	TRBV7-9	TGTGCCAGCAGCTTAGAGTCCCCAGGGGCAGAACGTGGGCAAAACCTTCTCTCCTTC	CASSLESPGAERGQNLLSF
TRBD1	.	TRBJ1-5	TRBV5-8	TGTGCCAGCAGCTCCTACAGGGGAGGCAATCAGCCCCAGCATTTT	CASSSYRGGNQPQHF
TRBD2	.	TRBJ2-5	TRBV10-1	TGCGCCAGCAGTGAGTCCGGGAGGGCGGAGACCCAGTACTTC	CASSESGRAETQYF
.	.	TRBJ2-7	TRBV19	TGTGCCAGTAGTATAGACCGGGGGACGGAGAAGCAGTACTTC	CASSIDRGTEKQYF
.	.	TRBJ2-3	TRBV5-1	TGCGCCAGCAGCTTATCTGACAGGACAGATACGCAGTATTTT	CASSLSDRTDTQYF
TRBD1	once	TRBJ2-7	TRBV5-5	TGTGCCAGCAGCCCAGGACAGGGCTTATCCTACGAGCAGTACTTC	CASSPGQGLSYEQYF
TRBD2	.	TRBJ2-1	TRBV3-1/TRBV3-2	TGTGCCAGCAGCCTTAGCGGGGGCAACAATGAGCAGTTCTTC	CASSLSGGNNEQFF
.	.	TRBJ2-2	TRBV3-1/TRBV3-2	TGTGCCAGCAGCCAAGGAGGGACCGGGGAGCTGTTTTTT	CASSQGGTGELFF
TRBD1	.	TRBJ2-3	TRBV7-6	TGTGCCAGCAGCTTACAGGGGGTCGGTGGCACAGATACGCAGTATTTT	CASSLQGVGGTDTQYF
TRBD1	.	TRBJ2-2	TRBV6-5	TGTGCCAGCAGTTCTAGGGGGACAGGGGCAACCGGGGAGCTGTTTTTT	CASSSRGTGATGELFF
TRBD1	.	TRBJ2-1	TRBV7-9	TGTGCCAGCAGCTTAGGCGGACAGGGGAGGTATGAGCAGTTCTTC	CASSLGGQGRYEQFF
.	.	TRBJ2-1	TRBV5-1	TGCGCCAGCACCCCTGGGCAGGGTTCCTACAATGAGCAGTTCTTC	CASTPGQGSYNEQFF
TRBD2	.	TRBJ2-3	TRBV7-9	TGTGCCAGCAGCTTAAGACTAGCAGGTGCTAGCACAGATACGCAGTATTTT	CASSLRLAGASTDTQYF
TRBD1	.	TRBJ2-1	TRBV28	TGTGCCAGCAGTTTATTACCCGGGACAGGGCCTTCTGAGCAGTTCTTC	CASSLLPGTGPSEQFF
.	.	TRBJ2-1	TRBV28	TGTGCCAGCAGTTTTGGGGGGTTCTCGGGTGGTGAGCAGTTCTTC	CASSFGGFSGGEQFF
TRBD1	.	TRBJ2-5	TRBV9	TGTGCCAGCAGCGCCGGGACAGCGCACCAAGAGACCCAGTACTTC	CASSAGTAHQETQYF
TRBD2	.	TRBJ2-3	TRBV5-1	TGCGCCAGCAGCTCGGGACTAGCGGGGGGGCTCGCAGATACGCAGTATTTT	CASSSGLAGGLADTQYF
.	few	TRBJ2-3	TRBV10-2	TGCGCCACTGCTAGGGGGAGGGCCAGCACGCAGTATTTT	CATARGRASTQYF